This T cell receptor beta chain was captured in a study of regulatory T cells in long-lasting Graves disease. Points on this clonotype: Its antigen is not known.

Time point noted: persistent/refractory GD, antithyroid drugs over 5 years with positive TRAb. Construction of the TCR library relied on RNA isolated from PBMCs. The CDR3 runs to 13 residues. The V segment lost 6 bases and the J segment 4 bases; nucleotides outside the gene matches: 1. The germline V gene encodes CDR1 LGHDT and CDR2 YNNKEL (reference sequence). Combining iRepertoire HTBI primers with Arm-PCR of CDR3 regions, the authors built TCR beta libraries. TCRdb reprocessed the multiplex PCR reads via MiXCR and lists one record per CDR3 protein. The profile covers 350,000 to 500,000 distinct CDR3 sequences, with under 25% appearing a single time and more than 13% taken by the ten largest. Study-wide results and caveats: The TCR repertoire of persistent Graves' patients was less diverse than that of newly diagnosed ones.

The TCR sequence derives from a female donor with Graves disease. The rearrangement joins TRBV3-1 to TRBJ2-2; 8 nucleotides match TRBD2. The specimen comprised peripheral blood mononuclear cells (PBMCs), sampled when the disease was refractory, from a patient treated with antithyroid drugs. In DNA, the CDR3 is TGTGCCAGCAGACTAGCGGTCACCGGGGAGCTGTTTTTT. Translating gives CASRLAVTGELFF.